Below, 11 T cell receptor beta chains from the same sample are listed, as sequenced in a study of T cell responses to AZD1222 COVID-19 vaccine. Assay: immunoSEQ multiplex PCR; the TCRdb copy retains only in-frame clones and omits some. The sample carries 75,000 to 100,000 clones, around 90% recorded once. Source: peripheral blood, taken on day 0 of AZD1222 vaccination. The source is an adult in good health.

The chain uses TRBV28 and TRBJ1-2; a weak D match, TRBD1 (5 bases). Germline V gene lookup returns CDR1 MDHEN and CDR2 SYDVKM. This CDR3 spans 12 amino acids. V gave up 3 bases and J gave up 8 bases, with 10 bases separating them. CDR3 nucleotides: TGTGCCAGCAGTTTCGCCAGGGACGGCTACACCTTC. Translating it yields CASSFARDGYTF.

This chain joins TRBV5-8 and TRBJ2-3, with D possibly matching TRBD1 (7 bases). Trimming pared 4 bases from V and 3 bases from J, leaving 15 bases between. CDR3 length equals 15 residues. The V gene's germline CDR1 is SGHTS and CDR2 YDEGEE. CDR3 protein: CASSQDRRGTDTQYF. Here the CDR3 DNA reads TGTGCCAGCAGCCAGGACAGGAGGGGAACAGATACGCAGTATTTT.

The chain uses TRBV7-9 and TRBJ2-5; maybe TRBD2 (6 bases). The germline V and J ends were trimmed by 5 bases and 1 base, with 14 bases remaining between them. The CDR3 totals 15 residues. Germline V CDR1 and CDR2: SEHNR, FQNEAQ (reference sequence). The CDR3 is CASSRDSDPQETQYF. The CDR3 bases are TGTGCCAGCAGCAGGGACTCCGATCCCCAAGAGACCCAGTACTTC.

The chain links TRBV7-9 to TRBJ1-2; D gene ambiguous. Germline-derived CDR1 and CDR2 are SEHNR and FQNEAQ (reference sequence). This CDR3 has 15 amino acids. V lost 1 base and J lost 0, with 9 bases in between. The CDR3 sequence: CASSLVSSPNYGYTF. The CDR3 region has the DNA TGTGCCAGCAGCTTAGTGTCCAGCCCTAACTATGGCTACACCTTC.

The table lists this clone with a count of one. This chain joins TRBV14 and TRBJ1-4, with a weak D call TRBD1 (5 bases). This CDR3 region has 12 residues. Germline-derived CDR1 and CDR2 are SGHDN and FVKESK. V was shortened by 1 base and J by 11 bases, with 8 bases between the two germline ends. The CDR3 DNA is TGTGCCAGCAGCCAAGCCGGGGGGAAACTGTTTTTT. This codes for CASSQAGGKLFF.

V is TRBV19 and J is TRBJ1-1; no reliable D call. CDR3 length: 15 residues. Germline V gene lookup returns CDR1 LNHDA and CDR2 SQIVND (reference sequence). Trimming took off 6 bases at V and 0 bases at J, with 14 bases between the two ends. CDR3 protein: CASRKSSLMNTEAFF. For the CDR3, the DNA is TGTGCCAGTAGGAAGAGTTCACTAATGAACACTGAAGCTTTCTTT.

CDR3 in DNA: TGCGCCAGCAGCTTGGGGCAGCACACTGAAGCTTTCTTT. This codes for CASSLGQHTEAFF. The J gene is TRBJ1-1, the V gene TRBV5-1; D remains unclear. This CDR3 has 13 residues. Between the trimmed V and J ends, which lost 0 bases and 3 bases, there was a span of 6 bases. In germline, CDR1 is SGHRS, CDR2 YFSETQ.

V usage is TRBV20-1 and J usage is TRBJ1-5; 7 bases map to TRBD1. CDR1 and CDR2 (germline): DFQATT, SNEGSKA (reference sequence). There are 15 residues in the CDR3. V shed 3 bases, J shed 11 bases, and the junction held 16 bases outside the gene matches. DNA of the CDR3: TGCAGTGCTAGTCGACCGGGACAGCTTACCTCAGCCCAGCATTTT. The encoded protein is CSASRPGQLTSAQHF.

This clone was seen just once. V is TRBV6-2 or TRBV6-3 and J is TRBJ1-5; D remains ambiguous. V lost 0 bases to trimming and J lost 9 bases, with 15 bases between them. The length of the CDR3 is 15 residues. CDR1 and CDR2 (germline): MNHEY, SVGEGT. The chain's CDR3 is CASSYSSPPGSPQHF. The DNA for the CDR3 is TGTGCCAGCAGTTACTCGTCTCCCCCCGGCTCGCCCCAGCATTTT.

The chain recombines TRBV5-6 with TRBJ1-2, with D hard to call. Germline V gene lookup returns CDR1 SGHDT and CDR2 YYEEEE. The V gene lost 3 bases and the J gene lost 4 bases, with 13 bases spanning the gap. The CDR3 has 14 amino acids. CDR3 protein: CASSSRPGFYGYTF. The DNA of the CDR3 is TGTGCCAGCAGCTCGAGACCAGGTTTCTATGGCTACACCTTC.

The rearrangement uses TRBV5-1 and TRBJ1-5, with TRBD1 matching 10 bases. The germline V gene has CDR1 SGHRS and CDR2 YFSETQ. The CDR3 contains 15 residues. The trim removed 4 bases at V and 7 bases at J, leaving 8 bases unmatched. CDR3 residues: CASSHGTGEDQPQHF. CDR3 DNA: TGCGCCAGCAGCCATGGGACAGGGGAGGACCAGCCCCAGCATTTT.